This is a list of T cell receptor beta chains from one sample in a study of blood T cell repertoires in COVID-19. Profiled with immunoSEQ multiplex PCR; TCRdb holds only in-frame clones, not every one. The table includes about 110,000 clones, roughly 85% detected once. Sequencing was carried out using peripheral blood. The receptor set was obtained from a human donor in a cohort sampled during active COVID-19. Each CDR3 is given with its conserved first and last residue. The D gene is left open where the match is weak. Where a row states a size, it is once, few, many or the class of an expanded clone; other rows omit it.

cdr3_nt: TGTGCCAGCAGTTATAGCCACTACACAGATACGCAGTATTTT; cdr3_aa: CASSYSHYTDTQYF; d_call: .; v_call: TRBV6-5; j_call: TRBJ2-3; clone_size: .
cdr3_nt: TGTGCCAGCAGCTTCTCCGGACTAAAAGGGGCCGACGAGCAGTACTTC; cdr3_aa: CASSFSGLKGADEQYF; d_call: .; v_call: TRBV5-4; j_call: TRBJ2-7; clone_size: .
cdr3_nt: TGTGCCAGCAGTTCCCGGACTAGCGGGGTCGCTAGACCCTACGAGCAGTACTTC; cdr3_aa: CASSSRTSGVARPYEQYF; d_call: TRBD2; v_call: TRBV27; j_call: TRBJ2-7; clone_size: .
cdr3_nt: TGTGCCAGCAGCGTGCGCAGGACAGGGGGCAGGGAGACCCAGTACTTC; cdr3_aa: CASSVRRTGGRETQYF; d_call: TRBD1; v_call: TRBV7-9; j_call: TRBJ2-5; clone_size: .
cdr3_nt: TGCGCCAGCAGCTTGGGGACAGGGAACTCCGAGCAGTACTTC; cdr3_aa: CASSLGTGNSEQYF; d_call: TRBD1; v_call: TRBV5-1; j_call: TRBJ2-7; clone_size: once
cdr3_nt: TGTGCCAGCTCACCTCGAGAGGCCGACCAAGAGACCCAGTACTTC; cdr3_aa: CASSPREADQETQYF; d_call: .; v_call: TRBV18; j_call: TRBJ2-5; clone_size: .
cdr3_nt: TGTGCCAGCAGCGTGGGTCTTGGAGGAGAGACCCAGTACTTC; cdr3_aa: CASSVGLGGETQYF; d_call: .; v_call: TRBV9; j_call: TRBJ2-5; clone_size: .
cdr3_nt: TGTGCCAGCAGTGAAGTGAGGATCGAGACCCAGTACTTC; cdr3_aa: CASSEVRIETQYF; d_call: .; v_call: TRBV2; j_call: TRBJ2-5; clone_size: .
cdr3_nt: TGTGCCAGCAGCTTAGGCTACCGGGACAGGGGAGACGAGCAGTACTTC; cdr3_aa: CASSLGYRDRGDEQYF; d_call: TRBD1; v_call: TRBV7-9; j_call: TRBJ2-7; clone_size: .
cdr3_nt: TGTGCCAGCAGCCAACTAGCGGGAGAGGGGGAGACCCAGTACTTC; cdr3_aa: CASSQLAGEGETQYF; d_call: TRBD2; v_call: TRBV3-1/TRBV3-2; j_call: TRBJ2-5; clone_size: .
cdr3_nt: TGTGCCAGCACCCTTGGGGGAGGGAATCAGCCCCAGCATTTT; cdr3_aa: CASTLGGGNQPQHF; d_call: .; v_call: TRBV11-2; j_call: TRBJ1-5; clone_size: .
cdr3_nt: TGTGCCACCACCGATGGACACTATAGCAATCAGCCCCAGCATTTT; cdr3_aa: CATTDGHYSNQPQHF; d_call: .; v_call: TRBV24-1; j_call: TRBJ1-5; clone_size: .
cdr3_nt: TGTGCCAGCAGTGAAAGTATAGCGGTATTTTCCTACGAGCAGTACTTC; cdr3_aa: CASSESIAVFSYEQYF; d_call: .; v_call: TRBV2; j_call: TRBJ2-7; clone_size: .
cdr3_nt: TGTGCCAGCAGCCCCTCGACAGGGTGGAGTTCACCCCTCCACTTT; cdr3_aa: CASSPSTGWSSPLHF; d_call: TRBD1; v_call: TRBV6-5; j_call: TRBJ1-6; clone_size: few
cdr3_nt: TGTGCCAGCAGTGGACAGGGTAGCTACAATGAGCAGTTCTTC; cdr3_aa: CASSGQGSYNEQFF; d_call: TRBD1; v_call: TRBV25-1; j_call: TRBJ2-1; clone_size: .
cdr3_nt: TGTGCCAGCAGCCAAGACCAAGCGCCAGAGCCCAATGAGCAGTTCTTC; cdr3_aa: CASSQDQAPEPNEQFF; d_call: .; v_call: TRBV3-1/TRBV3-2; j_call: TRBJ2-1; clone_size: .
cdr3_nt: TGTGCCAGCAGTCGGTTTTGGGACAGTTCCTCCTACGAGCAGTACTTC; cdr3_aa: CASSRFWDSSSYEQYF; d_call: TRBD1; v_call: TRBV28; j_call: TRBJ2-7; clone_size: .
cdr3_nt: TGTGCCAGCAGCCCGTACAGGGGAGGAAATTCACCCCTCCACTTT; cdr3_aa: CASSPYRGGNSPLHF; d_call: TRBD1; v_call: TRBV28; j_call: TRBJ1-6; clone_size: once
cdr3_nt: TGTGCCAGCAGCTTGGCCGACTCGAGTGGAAACACCATATATTTT; cdr3_aa: CASSLADSSGNTIYF; d_call: .; v_call: TRBV5-5; j_call: TRBJ1-3; clone_size: .
cdr3_nt: TGTGCCAGCAGTGGACGGGACACCTACGAGCAGTACTTC; cdr3_aa: CASSGRDTYEQYF; d_call: .; v_call: TRBV2; j_call: TRBJ2-7; clone_size: few
cdr3_nt: TGCGCCAGCAGCTTGAAGGGGGCCGGTCAGCCCCAGCATTTT; cdr3_aa: CASSLKGAGQPQHF; d_call: TRBD1; v_call: TRBV5-1; j_call: TRBJ1-5; clone_size: once